This T cell receptor (beta chain) was sequenced for a study of cytomegalovirus exposure and HLA in healthy donors. The CDR3 has 17 amino acids. Germline-derived CDR1 and CDR2 are SSHAT and FNYEAQ (reference sequence). Trimming removed 1 base at V and 0 bases at J, with 13 bases between. The study ran its PCR with 60 Vbeta and 13 Jbeta primers. The repertoire was sequenced with immunoSEQ multiplex PCR; TCRdb's copy has only in-frame clones and lacks some. The sample holds 98,000 or so clones; about 76% are singletons and the top ten take 6.5% to 8.5%. The V and J genes are TRBV7-7 and TRBJ2-1; D gene ambiguous. What was sequenced was PBMCs. This receptor was taken from a human donor in good health. The CDR3 region has the DNA TGTGCCAGCAGCTTAGTTGACTCCCAGAGCTCCTACAATGAGCAGTTCTTC. Its translation is CASSLVDSQSSYNEQFF.